The 4 T cell receptor beta chains reported below all come from one sample, sequenced in a study of blood T cell repertoires in COVID-19. Sequencing was performed with immunoSEQ multiplex PCR; in TCRdb, only in-frame clones are kept and a portion is missing. The sample yields a few hundred thousand clones, about 85% seen once. Sequencing input: PBMCs or T cells enriched from blood (not recorded which). The source is a woman under 40 who had recovered from COVID-19.

V usage is TRBV10-3 and J usage is TRBJ1-3; TRBD1 might be the D (6 bases). Germline-derived CDR1 and CDR2 are ENHRY and SYGVKD. The CDR3 consists of 15 residues. Trimming took off 3 bases at V and 1 base at J, with 10 bases between the two ends. The CDR3 nucleotides read TGTGCCATCAGTGATACAGGGAGTTCTGGAAACACCATATATTTT. Translation: CAISDTGSSGNTIYF.

CDR3 protein: CASSLHGEPYGYTF. In DNA, the CDR3 is TGTGCCAGCAGCCTCCATGGAGAGCCCTATGGCTACACCTTC. V gene TRBV14 combines with J gene TRBJ1-2; D unclear. The CDR3 loop spans 14 amino acids. Germline CDR1 is SGHDN and CDR2 is FVKESK. The V gene lost 4 bases and the J gene lost 4 bases, with 13 bases spanning the gap.

This rearrangement joins TRBV9 to TRBJ1-2; D not certain. Germline CDR1 SGDLS, CDR2 YYNGEE. The CDR3 runs 15 residues. V was pared by 0 bases and J by 3 bases, with 12 bases between. The CDR3 here is CASSVAQVSYYGYTF. CDR3 sequence (DNA): TGTGCCAGCAGCGTAGCGCAGGTTTCCTACTATGGCTACACCTTC.

V gene TRBV15 combines with J gene TRBJ2-7, with TRBD2 matching over 7 bases. Germline assignment: CDR1 LNHNV and CDR2 YYDKDF (reference sequence). Trimming removed 7 bases from V and 3 bases from J; junction bases left unmatched: 6. The CDR3 loop spans 13 amino acids. In nucleotides, the CDR3 is TGTGCCACCACCCGTCGGGGGGACTACGAGCAGTACTTC. It specifies CATTRRGDYEQYF. The full variable domain, in which reference TRBV15 and TRBJ2-7 provide the parts outside the CDR3, is DAMVIQNPRYQVTQFGKPVTLSCSQTLNHNVMYWYQQKSSQAPKLLFHYYDKDFNNEADTPDNFQSRRPNTSFCFLDIRSPGLGDTAMYLCATTRRGDYEQYFGPGTRLTVT.